Each of the 27 T cell receptor beta chains below was sequenced from the same sample in a study of blood T cells in healthy people across ages. Sample-barcoded 5' priming and a J-beta primer mix drove a second PCR of roughly 7 to 11 cycles. MiXCR, applied by TCRdb to the 5' RACE reads, yields one record per CDR3 protein. The sample includes over 700,000 distinct CDR3 sequences, around 25% of them seen just once. This same sample was also part of a study on T cells of mothers and their children.

The sequenced sample was blood. These receptors came from a boy younger than 18 in good health.

This chain links TRBV12-3 or TRBV12-4 with TRBJ1-4; 8 nucleotides line up with TRBD1. This CDR3 region has 15 residues. V shed 6 bases, J shed 5 bases, and the junction held 8 bases outside the gene matches. This CDR3 reads CASSPDRVRNEKLFF. CDR3 nucleotide sequence: TGTGCCAGCAGCCCGGACAGGGTCCGAAATGAAAAACTGTTTTTT.

V and J are TRBV3-1 and TRBJ2-5; D may be TRBD1 (6 bases). The assigned J gene may be wrong: the sequence end matches TRBJ2-7 better. The germline V gene has CDR1 LGHDT and CDR2 YNNKEL (reference sequence). This CDR3 is built from 14 residues. CDR3 region: CASSQADRPYEQYF. CDR3 nucleotide sequence: TGTGCCAGCAGCCAAGCGGACAGACCTTACGAGCAGTACTTC.

V is TRBV5-1 and J is TRBJ2-4, with 7 bases fitting TRBD2. The CDR3 runs 17 residues. Germline lookup yields CDR1 SGHRS and CDR2 YFSETQ. J gave up 1 base and V 3 bases, and 10 bases lay outside the gene matches. The CDR3 sequence is CASSSGRGEGAKNIQYF. The CDR3 region has the DNA TGCGCCAGCAGCTCTGGGAGGGGTGAGGGGGCCAAAAACATTCAGTACTTC.

This clonotype came up a few times. The chain is built from TRBV20-1 and TRBJ2-3; the match to TRBD1 covers 8 bases. The V segment lost 3 bases and the J segment 2 bases; nucleotides outside the gene matches: 7. The CDR3 has 15 amino acids. Germline CDR1 reads DFQATT; CDR2 reads SNEGSKA (reference sequence). The CDR3 bases are TGCAGTGCTAGGGCAGGACAGGGCCTCACAGATACGCAGTATTTT. Translating it yields CSARAGQGLTDTQYF.

This clonotype was found a few times. The J gene is TRBJ1-5, the V gene TRBV7-8; D remains unclear. Germline CDR1 reads SGHVS; CDR2 reads FQNEAQ. The CDR3 contains 14 residues. V lost 7 bases and J lost 3, with 13 bases in between. The CDR3: CASMDSGTNQPQHF. The CDR3 DNA reads as TGTGCCAGCATGGATTCAGGTACCAATCAGCCCCAGCATTTT. Full variable domain (missing parts from reference TRBV7-8 and TRBJ1-5): GAGVSQSPRYKVAKRGQDVALRCDPISGHVSLFWYQQALGQGPEFLTYFQNEAQLDKSGLPSDRFFAERPEGSVSTLKIQRTQQEDSAVYLCASMDSGTNQPQHFGDGTRLSIL.

The sample holds a few counts of this clonotype. The chain employs TRBV6-6 and TRBJ2-4; 7 positions match TRBD1. V lost 7 bases and J lost 13; bases outside the gene matches: 7. CDR3 length: 11 amino acids. Germline loops: CDR1 MNHNY, CDR2 SVGAGI (reference sequence). CDR3 residues: CASTLEGAQYF. In DNA form, the CDR3 reads TGTGCCAGCACCCTTGAGGGGGCCCAGTACTTC.

This rearrangement joins TRBV7-2 to TRBJ2-1; D is tentatively TRBD1 or TRBD2 (5 bases each). The V and J ends lost 5 bases and 5 bases respectively, with 19 bases between them. Germline-derived CDR1 and CDR2 are SGHTA and FQGNSA. CDR3 size: 16 residues. The CDR3 protein is CASSLRLGLGDNEQFF. The CDR3 nucleotides are TGTGCCAGCAGCCTCCGACTGGGCCTGGGGGACAATGAGCAGTTCTTC.

This chain uses TRBV19 with TRBJ1-1; D is ambiguous. Germline CDR1 LNHDA, CDR2 SQIVND (reference sequence). V was clipped by 1 base and J by 1 base, with 4 bases between them. The CDR3 runs to 13 residues. The CDR3 DNA reads as TGTGCCAGTAGTATAGGCCCGAACACTGAAGCTTTCTTT. Its protein product is CASSIGPNTEAFF. Combining the CDR3 with reference TRBV19 and TRBJ1-1 gives the whole variable domain DGGITQSPKYLFRKEGQNVTLSCEQNLNHDAMYWYRQDPGQGLRLIYYSQIVNDFQKGDIAEGYSVSREKKESFPLTVTSAQKNPTAFYLCASSIGPNTEAFFGQGTRLTVV.

This clonotype was detected only a few times. V and J are TRBV2 and TRBJ2-5; 7 positions agree with TRBD1. The J call may be wrong; the DNA end is better matched by TRBJ2-1. The CDR3 extends over 16 amino acids. Germline V gene sequence: CDR1 SNHLY, CDR2 FYNNEI. CDR3: CASSERDSQGPNEQFF. DNA for the CDR3: TGTGCCAGCAGTGAAAGGGACAGCCAAGGCCCCAATGAGCAGTTCTTC.

Details on this clonotype: At one end, the junction sequence differs from germline, possibly due to a read error. The V gene is TRBV10-3, the J gene TRBJ2-5, with D perhaps matching TRBD1 or TRBD2 (5 bases each). Germline V gene data show CDR1 as ENHRY and CDR2 as SYGVKD. The CDR3 length is 12 residues. In nucleotides, the CDR3 is TGTGCCATCCGGGACCCTCCCTACGAGCAGTGCTTC. Residues: CAIRDPPYEQCF.

This clonotype was recorded a few times. The V gene is TRBV29-1, the J gene TRBJ2-5; D is perhaps TRBD2 (5 bases). Gene TRBJ2-1 matches the end of the DNA better, so the J call may be wrong. Germline V lookup: CDR1 SQVTM, CDR2 ANQGSEA. The CDR3 spans 13 residues. CDR3 sequence reads: CSVLTNYRNEQFF. DNA for the CDR3: TGCAGCGTTCTGACTAACTACCGCAATGAGCAGTTCTTC.

About this clonotype itself: A much larger clonotype is one base distant, so this may be a read error. The chain couples TRBV28 to TRBJ1-1; the match to TRBD1 covers 8 bases. The CDR3 covers 14 residues. Germline assignment: CDR1 MDHEN and CDR2 SYDVKM. Germline trimming cut 6 bases from V and 0 bases from J; bases unmatched to any gene: 3. The CDR3 region is CASSLTGVNTEAFF. In nucleotides, the CDR3 is TGTGCCAGCAGCTTGACAGGGGTGAACACTGAAGCTTTCTTT.

The gene calls are TRBV7-8 and TRBJ1-1, with a weak D call TRBD1 (6 bases). Germline loops: CDR1 SGHVS, CDR2 FQNEAQ. Trimming shortened V by 5 bases and J by 7 bases, and 17 bases separated the two germline ends. The CDR3 length is 14 residues. The CDR3, as DNA: TGTGCCAGCAGCATGGACAGAGTCCCCATTGAAGCTTTCTTT. Protein sequence: CASSMDRVPIEAFF.

This chain links TRBV7-8 with TRBJ1-2; no firm D call. The CDR3 sequence is 13 residues long. Per germline, CDR1 SGHVS and CDR2 FQNEAQ. Trimming shortened V by 1 base and J by 8 bases, and 11 bases separated the two germline ends. The CDR3 protein is CASSLDGRVGYTF. The CDR3, as DNA: TGTGCCAGCAGCTTAGACGGTAGGGTCGGCTACACCTTC.

This clonotype was observed a handful of times. The chain combines TRBV2 with TRBJ1-1; D is uncertain. CDR1 and CDR2 from the germline V gene are SNHLY and FYNNEI. The CDR3 runs 14 residues. V was shortened by 1 base and J by 0 bases, with 6 bases between the two germline ends. CDR3 protein: CASSEDSLNTEAFF. The CDR3, as DNA: TGTGCCAGCAGTGAAGACAGTCTGAACACTGAAGCTTTCTTT.

The chain combines TRBV4-3 with TRBJ2-7, with D perhaps assigned TRBD1 or TRBD2 (5 bases each). CDR1 and CDR2 (germline): LGHNA, YSLEER. The CDR3 is 15 residues long. Trimming cost V 5 bases and J 3 bases, with 17 bases left between them. Written as DNA, the CDR3 is TGCGCCAGCAGCTACCCCGGGACGGAAGTCTACGAGCAGTACTTC. Translating gives CASSYPGTEVYEQYF.

The chain joins TRBV7-8 to TRBJ2-3, with D possibly TRBD2 on 5 matching bases. V was shortened by 0 bases and J by 6 bases, with 10 bases between the two germline ends. The CDR3 contains 14 residues. Per germline, CDR1 SGHVS and CDR2 FQNEAQ. This CDR3 reads CASSLASGGDTQYF. The CDR3 nucleotides read TGTGCCAGCAGCTTAGCCAGCGGTGGGGATACGCAGTATTTT.

The V gene is TRBV6-5, the J gene TRBJ2-1; 11 nucleotides align to TRBD2. The CDR3 length is 15 residues. CDR1 MNHEY and CDR2 SVGAGI come from the germline V gene. V gave up 6 bases and J gave up 10 bases; unmatched junction bases: 11. The chain's CDR3 is CASRYTGTSGLEQFF. The CDR3 bases are TGTGCCAGCAGGTACACCGGGACTAGCGGCTTAGAGCAGTTCTTC.

This clonotype has a handful of counts. CDR3 residues: CASGGGWDEQYF. CDR3 nucleotides: TGTGCCTCCGGAGGAGGGTGGGACGAGCAGTACTTC. J is TRBJ2-7 and V is TRBV10-3; D may be TRBD2 (6 bases). Germline CDR1 ENHRY, CDR2 SYGVKD. CDR3 length: 12 residues. Trimming removed 11 bases at V and 5 bases at J, with 16 bases between.

The CDR3 sequence: CASSYNRGQGAKNIQYF. The CDR3 nucleotides read TGTGCCAGCAGTTACAACAGGGGGCAGGGAGCCAAAAACATTCAGTACTTC. The chain employs TRBV6-5 and TRBJ2-4, with 9 bases lining up with TRBD1. This CDR3 contains 17 residues. CDR1 is MNHEY and CDR2 is SVGAGI in the germline V gene. V shed 2 bases and J 0 bases; nucleotides not matched to a gene: 5.

This clonotype was counted between two and nine times. The CDR3: CASSIGGGNEQFF. As DNA, the CDR3 is TGTGCCAGTAGTATAGGTGGGGGCAATGAGCAGTTCTTC. This chain connects TRBV19 to TRBJ2-5, with D tentatively TRBD1 or TRBD2 (5 bases each). The J call may not be correct, given that the DNA end is closer to TRBJ2-1. The CDR3 runs 13 residues. Germline values: CDR1 LNHDA, CDR2 SQIVND (reference sequence).

The CDR3 protein is CASSEDPGTGFHQETQYF. The CDR3, as DNA: TGTGCCAGCAGCGAGGATCCCGGGACAGGGTTCCACCAAGAGACCCAGTACTTC. The rearrangement links TRBV9 to TRBJ2-5, with 9 bases that match TRBD1. Germline assignment: CDR1 SGDLS and CDR2 YYNGEE. The CDR3 extends over 18 amino acids. Losses at the gene ends were 3 bases for V and 0 bases for J; bases not matched to a gene: 12.

The genes are TRBV14 and TRBJ2-2; D may be TRBD2 (5 bases). Trimming shortened V by 4 bases and J by 2 bases, and 17 bases separated the two germline ends. Looked up from germline, CDR1 is SGHDN and CDR2 is FVKESK. This CDR3 has 17 amino acids. CDR3 nucleotides: TGTGCCAGCAGCCCTCGCCTGGGAGAAACTAACACCGGGGAGCTGTTTTTT. It encodes CASSPRLGETNTGELFF.

This clonotype was recorded a few times. The rearrangement joins TRBV24-1 to TRBJ1-1, with a tentative D call TRBD1 (5 bases). Germline CDR1 KGHDR, CDR2 SFDVKD. Trimming took off 9 bases at V and 4 bases at J, with 14 bases between the two ends. The CDR3 is 13 residues long. The CDR3 DNA follows: TGTGCCACCCGGGGCGATCATGCCACTGAAGCTTTCTTT. It translates to CATRGDHATEAFF.

In its sample, this clonotype was seen many times. V usage is TRBV5-6 and J usage is TRBJ2-1, with 7 bases aligning to TRBD2. The ends lost 4 bases at V and 1 base at J; junction bases unmatched: 14. The length of the CDR3 is 18 residues. Looked up from germline, CDR1 is SGHDT and CDR2 is YYEEEE. The CDR3 region has the DNA TGTGCCAGCAGCGAGTGGGAGGGGCAGGGTAGATCCTACAATGAGCAGTTCTTC. Translated: CASSEWEGQGRSYNEQFF.

This chain joins TRBV13 and TRBJ2-3, with D perhaps matching TRBD1 or TRBD2 (7 bases each). This CDR3 spans 16 amino acids. The V end lost 5 bases, the J end lost 6 bases, and 21 bases lay between the germline ends. Germline V gene lookup returns CDR1 PRHDT and CDR2 FYEKMQ (reference sequence). The CDR3 DNA reads as TGTGCCAGCAGCAAGAGGGGGGGACAGCCCACCGATACGCAGTATTTT. Its translation is CASSKRGGQPTDTQYF.

This clonotype has just a few counts. The chain links TRBV7-6 to TRBJ2-5; 10 nucleotides match TRBD2. In germline, CDR1 is SGHVS, CDR2 FNYEAQ. J lost 0 bases, V lost 5 bases, and 9 bases had no gene match. The CDR3 runs 17 residues. This chain's CDR3 is CASSPTLAGEYQETQYF. The CDR3 DNA follows: TGTGCCAGCAGCCCAACCCTAGCGGGAGAGTACCAAGAGACCCAGTACTTC.